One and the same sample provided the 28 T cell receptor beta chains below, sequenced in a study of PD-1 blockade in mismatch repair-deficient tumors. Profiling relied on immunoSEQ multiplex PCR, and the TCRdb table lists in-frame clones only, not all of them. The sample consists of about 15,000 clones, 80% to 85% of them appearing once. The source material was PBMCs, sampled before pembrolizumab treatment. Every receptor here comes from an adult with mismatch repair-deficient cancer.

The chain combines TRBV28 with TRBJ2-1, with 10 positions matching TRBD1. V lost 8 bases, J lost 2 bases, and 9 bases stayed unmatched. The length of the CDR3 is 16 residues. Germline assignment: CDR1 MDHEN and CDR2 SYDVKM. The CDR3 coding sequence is TGTGCCAGCCCTCCTGACAGGGGGCTCCCCTACAATGAGCAGTTCTTC. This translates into CASPPDRGLPYNEQFF.

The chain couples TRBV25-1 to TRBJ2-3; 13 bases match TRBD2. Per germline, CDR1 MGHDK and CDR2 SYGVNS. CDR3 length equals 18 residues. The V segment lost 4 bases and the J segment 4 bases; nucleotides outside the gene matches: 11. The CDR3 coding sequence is TGTGCCAGCAGTGGAAGGACTAGCGGGAGTCTGACCGCAGATACGCAGTATTTT. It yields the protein CASSGRTSGSLTADTQYF.

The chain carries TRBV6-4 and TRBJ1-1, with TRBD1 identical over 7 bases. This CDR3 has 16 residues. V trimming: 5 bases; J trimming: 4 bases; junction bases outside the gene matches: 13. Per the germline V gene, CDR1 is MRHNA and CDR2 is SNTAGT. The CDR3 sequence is CASSPGTAWGSTEAFF. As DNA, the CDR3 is TGTGCCAGCAGTCCTGGGACAGCCTGGGGGAGCACTGAAGCTTTCTTT.

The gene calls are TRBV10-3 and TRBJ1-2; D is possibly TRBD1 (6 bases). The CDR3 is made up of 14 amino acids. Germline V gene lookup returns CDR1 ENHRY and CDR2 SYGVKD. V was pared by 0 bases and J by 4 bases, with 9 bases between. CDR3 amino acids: CAISESPDSYGYTF. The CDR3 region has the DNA TGTGCCATCAGTGAGTCCCCGGACAGCTATGGCTACACCTTC.

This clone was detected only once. The CDR3 DNA follows: TGTGCCATCAGTGAGCGGGTGGTTCATGAGCAGTTCTTC. It codes for CAISERVVHEQFF. The V gene is TRBV10-3, the J gene TRBJ2-1; D not resolved. Germline CDR1 ENHRY, CDR2 SYGVKD. Trimming took 2 bases from V and 8 from J, leaving 10 bases between them. This CDR3 comprises 13 residues.

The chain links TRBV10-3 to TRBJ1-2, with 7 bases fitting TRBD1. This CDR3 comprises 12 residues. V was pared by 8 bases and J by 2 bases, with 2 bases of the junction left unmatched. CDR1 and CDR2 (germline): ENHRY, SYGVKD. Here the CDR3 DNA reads TGTGCCATCCCGACAGGGAACTATGGCTACACCTTC. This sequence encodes CAIPTGNYGYTF.

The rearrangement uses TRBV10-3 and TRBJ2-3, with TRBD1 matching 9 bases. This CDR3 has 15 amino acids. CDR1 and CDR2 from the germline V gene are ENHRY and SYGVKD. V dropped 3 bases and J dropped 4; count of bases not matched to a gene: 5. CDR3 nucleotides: TGTGCCATCAGTGATAACAGGGGGCGCTCAGATACGCAGTATTTT. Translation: CAISDNRGRSDTQYF.

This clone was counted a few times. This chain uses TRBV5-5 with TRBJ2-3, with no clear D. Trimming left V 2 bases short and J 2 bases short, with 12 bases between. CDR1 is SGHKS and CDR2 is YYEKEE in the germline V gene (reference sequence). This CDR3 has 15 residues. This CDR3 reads CASSFFGGPTDTQYF. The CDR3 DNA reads TGTGCCAGCAGCTTTTTTGGCGGACCCACAGATACGCAGTATTTT. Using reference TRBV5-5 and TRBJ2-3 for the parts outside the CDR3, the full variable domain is DAGVTQSPTHLIKTRGQQVTLRCSPISGHKSVSWYQQVLGQGPQFIFQYYEKEERGRGNFPDRFSARQFPNYSSELNVNALLLGDSALYLCASSFFGGPTDTQYFGPGTRLTVL.

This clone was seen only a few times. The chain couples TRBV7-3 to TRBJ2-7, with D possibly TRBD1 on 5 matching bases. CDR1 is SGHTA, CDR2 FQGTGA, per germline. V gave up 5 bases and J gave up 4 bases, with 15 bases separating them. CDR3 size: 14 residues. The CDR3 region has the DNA TGTGCCAGCAGCCCAGGTCCAGGGTGGTACGAGCAGTACTTC. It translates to CASSPGPGWYEQYF.

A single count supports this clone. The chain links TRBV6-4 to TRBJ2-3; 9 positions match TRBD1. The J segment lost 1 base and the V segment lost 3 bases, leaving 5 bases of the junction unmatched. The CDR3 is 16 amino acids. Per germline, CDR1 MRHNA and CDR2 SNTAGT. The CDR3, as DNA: TGTGCCAGCAGTGAGGGGACAGGGAGGGGCACAGATACGCAGTATTTT. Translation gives CASSEGTGRGTDTQYF.

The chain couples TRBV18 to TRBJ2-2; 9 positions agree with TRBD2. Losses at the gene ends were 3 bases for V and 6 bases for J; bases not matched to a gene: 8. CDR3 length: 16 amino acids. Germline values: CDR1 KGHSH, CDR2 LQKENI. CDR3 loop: CASSPTSSGTAGELFF. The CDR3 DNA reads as TGTGCCAGCTCACCGACCTCTAGCGGGACTGCCGGGGAGCTGTTTTTT.

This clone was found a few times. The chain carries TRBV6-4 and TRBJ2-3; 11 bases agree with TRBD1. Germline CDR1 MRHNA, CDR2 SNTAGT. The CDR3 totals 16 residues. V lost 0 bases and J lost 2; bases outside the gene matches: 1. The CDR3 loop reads CASSDSDRGHTDTQYF. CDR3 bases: TGTGCCAGCAGTGACTCGGACAGGGGGCACACAGATACGCAGTATTTT.

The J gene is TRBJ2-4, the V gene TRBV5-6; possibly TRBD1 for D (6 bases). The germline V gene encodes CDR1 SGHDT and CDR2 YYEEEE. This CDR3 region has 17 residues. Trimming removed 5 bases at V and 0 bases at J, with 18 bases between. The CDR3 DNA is TGTGCCAGCAGTCCCCCTGCAGGGGCTCTAGCCAAAAACATTCAGTACTTC. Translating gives CASSPPAGALAKNIQYF. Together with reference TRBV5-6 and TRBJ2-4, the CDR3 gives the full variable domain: DAGVTQSPTHLIKTRGQQVTLRCSPKSGHDTVSWYQQALGQGPQFIFQYYEEEERQRGNFPDRFSGHQFPNYSSELNVNALLLGDSALYLCASSPPAGALAKNIQYFGAGTRLSVL.

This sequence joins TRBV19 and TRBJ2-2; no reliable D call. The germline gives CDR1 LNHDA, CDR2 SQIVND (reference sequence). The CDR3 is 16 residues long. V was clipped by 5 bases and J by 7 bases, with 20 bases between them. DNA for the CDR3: TGTGCCAGTAGTGGGGTTCAGGAAAGGAGTGACGGGGAGCTGTTTTTT. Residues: CASSGVQERSDGELFF.

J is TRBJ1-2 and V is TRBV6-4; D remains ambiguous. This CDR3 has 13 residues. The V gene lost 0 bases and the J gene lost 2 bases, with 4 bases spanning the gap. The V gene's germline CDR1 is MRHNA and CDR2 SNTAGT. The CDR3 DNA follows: TGTGCCAGCAGTGACTCGACAAACTATGGCTACACCTTC. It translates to CASSDSTNYGYTF.

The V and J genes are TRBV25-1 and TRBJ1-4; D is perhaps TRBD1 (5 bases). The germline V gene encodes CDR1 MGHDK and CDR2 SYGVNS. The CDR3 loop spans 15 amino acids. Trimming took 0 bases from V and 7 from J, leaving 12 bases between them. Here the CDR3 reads CASSEYQGSGEKLFF. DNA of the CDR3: TGTGCCAGCAGTGAATACCAGGGATCAGGTGAAAAACTGTTTTTT.

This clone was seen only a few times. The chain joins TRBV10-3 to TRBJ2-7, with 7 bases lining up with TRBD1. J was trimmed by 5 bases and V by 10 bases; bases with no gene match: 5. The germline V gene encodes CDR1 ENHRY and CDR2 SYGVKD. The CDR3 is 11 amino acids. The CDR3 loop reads CATGTDHEQYF. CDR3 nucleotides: TGTGCCACCGGGACAGACCACGAGCAGTACTTC.

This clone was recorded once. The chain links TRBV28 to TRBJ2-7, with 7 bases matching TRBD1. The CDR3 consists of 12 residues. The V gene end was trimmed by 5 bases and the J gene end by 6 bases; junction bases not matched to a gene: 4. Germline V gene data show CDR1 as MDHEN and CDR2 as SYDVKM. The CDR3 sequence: CASSTGVGEQYF. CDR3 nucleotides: TGTGCCAGCAGTACAGGGGTGGGCGAGCAGTACTTC.

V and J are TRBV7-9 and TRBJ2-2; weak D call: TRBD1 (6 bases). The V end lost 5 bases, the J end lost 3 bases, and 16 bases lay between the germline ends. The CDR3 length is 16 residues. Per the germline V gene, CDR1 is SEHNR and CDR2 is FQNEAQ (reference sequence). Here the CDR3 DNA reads TGTGCCAGCAGCACTAATCAGGGGTTACACACCGGGGAGCTGTTTTTT. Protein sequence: CASSTNQGLHTGELFF.

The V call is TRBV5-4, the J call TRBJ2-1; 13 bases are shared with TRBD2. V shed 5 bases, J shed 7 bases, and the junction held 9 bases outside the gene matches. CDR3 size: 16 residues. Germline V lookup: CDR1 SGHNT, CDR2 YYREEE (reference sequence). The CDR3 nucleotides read TGTGCCAGCAGACTGACTAGCGGGAGGTGGGGAAATGAGCAGTTCTTC. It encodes CASRLTSGRWGNEQFF.

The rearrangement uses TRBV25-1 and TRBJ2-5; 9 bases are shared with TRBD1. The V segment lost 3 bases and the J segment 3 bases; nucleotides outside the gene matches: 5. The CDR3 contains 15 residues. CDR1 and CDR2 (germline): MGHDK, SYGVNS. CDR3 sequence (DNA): TGTGCCAGCAGTGACGGAGACAGGGGGGAAGAGACCCAGTACTTC. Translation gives CASSDGDRGEETQYF.

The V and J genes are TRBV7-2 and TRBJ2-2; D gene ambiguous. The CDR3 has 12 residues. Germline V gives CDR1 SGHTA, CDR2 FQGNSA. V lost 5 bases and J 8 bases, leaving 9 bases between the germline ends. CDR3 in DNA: TGTGCCAGCAGCCTGCAATGGGGGGAGCTGTTTTTT. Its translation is CASSLQWGELFF. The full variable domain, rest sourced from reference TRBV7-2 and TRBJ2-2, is GAGVSQSPSNKVTEKGKDVELRCDPISGHTALYWYRQSLGQGLEFLIYFQGNSAPDKSGLPSDRFSAERTGGSVSTLTIQRTQQEDSAVYLCASSLQWGELFFGEGSRLTVL.

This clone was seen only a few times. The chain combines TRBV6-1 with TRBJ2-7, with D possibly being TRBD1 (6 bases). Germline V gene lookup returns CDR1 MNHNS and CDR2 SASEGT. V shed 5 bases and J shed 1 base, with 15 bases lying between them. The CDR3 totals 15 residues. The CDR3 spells CASSSSHRESYEQYF. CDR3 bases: TGTGCCAGCAGTTCAAGCCACAGGGAGTCCTACGAGCAGTACTTC.

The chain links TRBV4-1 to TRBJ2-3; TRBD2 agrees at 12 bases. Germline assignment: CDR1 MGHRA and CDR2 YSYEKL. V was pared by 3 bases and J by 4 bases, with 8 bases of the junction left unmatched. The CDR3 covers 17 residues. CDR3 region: CASSHQQTSGSADTQYF. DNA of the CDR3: TGCGCCAGCAGCCACCAACAGACTAGCGGGAGCGCAGATACGCAGTATTTT.

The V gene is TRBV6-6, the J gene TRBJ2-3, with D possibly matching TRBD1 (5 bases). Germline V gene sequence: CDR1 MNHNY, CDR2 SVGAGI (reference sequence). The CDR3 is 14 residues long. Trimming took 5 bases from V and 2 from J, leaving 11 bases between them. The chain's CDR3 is CASSRSTDTDTQYF. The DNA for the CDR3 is TGTGCCAGCAGTCGATCGACAGACACAGATACGCAGTATTTT.

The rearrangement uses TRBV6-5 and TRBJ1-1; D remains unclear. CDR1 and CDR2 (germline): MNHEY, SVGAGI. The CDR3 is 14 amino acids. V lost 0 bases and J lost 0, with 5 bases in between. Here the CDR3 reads CASSYSTVNTEAFF. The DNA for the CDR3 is TGTGCCAGCAGTTACTCGACGGTGAACACTGAAGCTTTCTTT.

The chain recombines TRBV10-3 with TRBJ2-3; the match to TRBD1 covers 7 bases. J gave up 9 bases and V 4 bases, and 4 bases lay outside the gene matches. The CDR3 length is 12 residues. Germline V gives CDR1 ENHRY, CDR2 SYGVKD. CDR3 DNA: TGTGCCATCAGTGGCCGACAGGGCACGCAGTATTTT. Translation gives CAISGRQGTQYF.

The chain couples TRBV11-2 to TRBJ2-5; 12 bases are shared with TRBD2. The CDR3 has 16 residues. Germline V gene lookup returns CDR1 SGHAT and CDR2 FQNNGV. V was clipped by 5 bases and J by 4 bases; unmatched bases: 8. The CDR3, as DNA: TGTGCCAGCAGCCTGAGACTAGCGGGAGAAGGAGAGACCCAGTACTTC. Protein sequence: CASSLRLAGEGETQYF.